One T cell receptor beta chain is described in this entry. In its sample, this clone was seen once. The clone's antigen remains unknown. No much larger clonotype is one base removed from it; base qualities were not supplied. The immunoSEQ Assay was used to immunosequence TCRbeta CDR3 regions from genomic DNA. Prior to high-throughput sequencing, genomic DNA was amplified by bias-controlled multiplex PCR. On the study's bioinformatics: To quantify the absolute abundance of each unique TCRbeta CDR3 region, the sequences were collapsed and filtered. Clonality was defined as 1 minus Pielou's evenness and was calculated using productive rearrangements only. A previously published method was used to identify clones with significantly greater frequencies in on-treatment samples than in baseline samples. TCRdb carries this immuneACCESS record with in-frame sequences only. Its versions omit some clonotypes, under half of them owing to an unresolved V gene in the studies checked, with the rest unexplained. D and trimming come from the DNA, and the V and J calls and clone size come from that table. The sample table holds approximately 22,000 clones, of which 82% were seen once. The top ten constitute around a tenth of the sample.

This sample was included in a study of sequential checkpoint blockade in melanoma (dated by TCRdb to between 2018 and 2021). For the wider study: Using 1:1 randomization, the trial assigned patients either to first-line nivolumab followed by ipilimumab (arm A) or to ipilimumab followed by nivolumab (arm B). Maintenance nivolumab came after both trial sequences. Overall results and qualifications from the work: The response-prediction model combining TCR metrics and mutation burden needs validation in larger, independent patient cohorts.

CDR1 and CDR2 were assigned from the germline V gene as MDHEN and SYDVKM. The junction shows trimming of 3 bases on V and 2 bases on J, plus 5 bases between the germline ends. Measured from the cysteine to the phenylalanine, the CDR3 is 13 residues long. The DNA shown is the 39-base CDR3, in frame from base 1. This sample's treatment or condition label indicates: randomized to nivolumab then ipilimumab (arm A) or the reverse (arm B). None of the patients in the trial had previously been given DNA-damaging chemotherapy. Live CD3+CD8+ cells negative for CD19 and CD56 were sorted from thawed PBMCs on a FACS Aria II flow cytometer. Samples came from patients with melanoma in CheckMate 064, a randomized, open-label phase II trial of sequential checkpoint blockade. Peripheral blood mononuclear cells were collected by leukapheresis, purified using Ficoll-Paque, and frozen in human serum containing roughly 9.1% DMSO. Purity of sorted blood CD3+CD8+ cells was verified at >95% immediately after sorting, followed by DNA extraction.

The receptor's source is a human donor with melanoma. The chain couples TRBV28 to TRBJ1-5; no D gene can be assigned with confidence. Material: CD8+ T cells sorted from blood (inferred from file names), obtained from a patient given nivolumab and ipilimumab in sequence. The CDR3 reads as follows: CASSLSGNQPQHF. In nucleotides, the sequence is TGTGCCAGCAGTTTGAGCGGCAATCAGCCCCAGCATTTT.